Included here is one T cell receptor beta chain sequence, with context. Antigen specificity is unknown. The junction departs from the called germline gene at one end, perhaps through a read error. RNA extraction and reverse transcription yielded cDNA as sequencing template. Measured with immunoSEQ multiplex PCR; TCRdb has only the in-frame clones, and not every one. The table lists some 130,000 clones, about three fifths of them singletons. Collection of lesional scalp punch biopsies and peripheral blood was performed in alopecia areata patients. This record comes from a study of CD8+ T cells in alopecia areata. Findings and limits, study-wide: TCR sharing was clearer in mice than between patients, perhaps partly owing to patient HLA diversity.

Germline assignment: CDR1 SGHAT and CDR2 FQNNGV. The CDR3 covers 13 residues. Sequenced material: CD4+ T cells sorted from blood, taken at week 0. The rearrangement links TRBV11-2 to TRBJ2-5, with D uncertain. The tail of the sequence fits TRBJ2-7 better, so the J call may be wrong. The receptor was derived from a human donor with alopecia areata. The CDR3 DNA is TGTGCCAGCGGCTTCGGTCCTACCTACGAGCAGTACTTC. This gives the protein CASGFGPTYEQYF.